These T cell receptor beta chains were read from a single sample in a study of T-cell memory formation after mild COVID-19. TCRdb analysed the 5' RACE reads with MiXCR anew, one entry per CDR3 protein. The profile covers about 470,000 distinct CDR3 sequences, with around a quarter appearing a single time and approximately 12% taken by the ten largest. The sequenced sample was PBMCs or a T cell subset sorted from them (not recorded which). The source is an adult woman who had mild COVID-19 (a few samples of this study predate the infection). Cell type and time point are not known. The CDR3 runs from the conserved cysteine through the conserved F or W. The D gene is left open where the match is weak. Clone size is not always given. Where it is, it says once, few, many or a class for expanded clones.

CDR3 DNA | CDR3 protein | clone size | V gene | D gene | J gene
TGTGCCAGCAGCACCCTACTAGCGGGAGGAACGGGTAATGAGCAGTTCTTC | CASSTLLAGGTGNEQFF | few | TRBV27 | TRBD2 | TRBJ2-1
TGTGCCAGCAGCCCCTCCCAATATGAGCAGTTCTTC | CASSPSQYEQFF | few | TRBV7-9 | NA | TRBJ2-1
TGTGCCAGCAGCTTAGTCTACGAGCAGTACTTC | CASSLVYEQYF | many | TRBV12-3/TRBV12-4 | NA | TRBJ2-7
TGCGCCAGCAGCCTGAAAGAGAGGGTCTTGCACGAGCAGTACTTC | CASSLKERVLHEQYF | once | TRBV5-1 | NA | TRBJ2-7
TGCGCCAGCACCCCGCTAGCGGGGGACTACAATGAGCAGTTCTTC | CASTPLAGDYNEQFF | NA | TRBV5-1 | TRBD2 | TRBJ2-1
TGCGCCAGCAGCTTGGTTGAGGGGACAGAGACCCAGTACTTC | CASSLVEGTETQYF | many | TRBV5-1 | NA | TRBJ2-5
TGTGCCAGCAGTCTAAGCGTCTACAATGAGCAGTTCTTC | CASSLSVYNEQFF | few | TRBV28 | NA | TRBJ2-1
TGCGCCAGCAGCTCCCGTGGTGGGGCGCTGAATGGCTACACCTTC | CASSSRGGALNGYTF | few | TRBV5-1 | NA | TRBJ1-2
TGTGCCAGCAGTTATAAGGGGGGGGAGTTATCGAGCCAGTACTTC | CASSYKGGELSSQYF | few | TRBV6-5 | NA | TRBJ2-5
TGCGCCAGCCGTCCGAAGGGAGGCTATGGCTACACCTTC | CASRPKGGYGYTF | NA | TRBV5-1 | NA | TRBJ1-2
TGTGCCAGCAGCATAACAGGGGGCTATCAGCCCCAGCATTTT | CASSITGGYQPQHF | NA | TRBV6-4 | TRBD1 | TRBJ1-5
TGTGCCAGCAGCCTCTCGGTTGTCGGGTACGAGCAGTACTTC | CASSLSVVGYEQYF | NA | TRBV3-1 | NA | TRBJ2-7
TGTGCCAGCAGCTTAGCGGACTGGGGCACAGATACGCAGTATTTT | CASSLADWGTDTQYF | few | TRBV7-9 | NA | TRBJ2-3
TGTGCCACCAGGACTAGCGGGAGTGAGAAGCAGTACTTC | CATRTSGSEKQYF | few | TRBV15 | TRBD2 | TRBJ2-7
TGCGCCAGCAGTTCTAGCGGCTCGGGGGAGCAGTACTTC | CASSSSGSGEQYF | many | TRBV5-1 | TRBD2 | TRBJ2-7
TGTGCCAGCAGTTTATTCGCGGGAGCCTTCAATGAGCAGTTCTTC | CASSLFAGAFNEQFF | few | TRBV12-3/TRBV12-4 | TRBD2 | TRBJ2-1
TGTGCCAGCTCACCACCGGCTAGCGAGGGCAACGAGCAGTACTTC | CASSPPASEGNEQYF | few | TRBV18 | NA | TRBJ2-7
TGTGCCAGCAGCTTAGGGTGGAAATCAGAGACCCAGTACTTC | CASSLGWKSETQYF | NA | TRBV7-8 | NA | TRBJ2-5
TGTGCCAGCAGTTACTCGTCGGGACTAGCGGAGCAGAACACCGGGGAGCTGTTTTTT | CASSYSSGLAEQNTGELFF | NA | TRBV6-5 | TRBD2 | TRBJ2-2
TGTGCCAGCAGCTGGGGACAGGCGAGCTCTGGAAACACCATATATTTT | CASSWGQASSGNTIYF | few | TRBV7-2 | TRBD1 | TRBJ1-3
TGTGCCAGCAGTTACGCGCTAGACTCTGGAAACACCATATATTTT | CASSYALDSGNTIYF | NA | TRBV6-5 | NA | TRBJ1-3
TGTGCCAGCAGCAAACAGGGTTTTGCTGCAGATACGCAGTATTTT | CASSKQGFAADTQYF | few | TRBV7-3 | NA | TRBJ2-3
TGCGCCAGCAGCTTGGCGGGGGGACAGATCTTTATGAACACTGAAGCTTTCTTT | CASSLAGGQIFMNTEAFF | NA | TRBV5-1 | TRBD1 | TRBJ1-1
TGCGCCAGCAGGACAGGACAGGACTACGAGCAGTACTTC | CASRTGQDYEQYF | few | TRBV5-1 | TRBD1 | TRBJ2-7
TGTGCCAGCAGCTCGGGGGGACGCACAGATACGCAGTATTTT | CASSSGGRTDTQYF | NA | TRBV7-3 | TRBD2 | TRBJ2-3
TGTGCCAGCAGGTCCCGGGGGGCGGTAGGGCAGCCCCAGCATTTT | CASRSRGAVGQPQHF | NA | TRBV27 | NA | TRBJ1-5
TGTGCCAGCAGCTTGGGGGACGGCGACTATGGCTACACCTTC | CASSLGDGDYGYTF | NA | TRBV5-6 | NA | TRBJ1-2
TGTGCCACCAGTGATCGCCTGGACAATGAGCAGTTCTTC | CATSDRLDNEQFF | NA | TRBV24-1 | NA | TRBJ2-1
TGTGCCAGCAGGCCCATAGCGGGGCTGAGCTCCTACAATGAGCAGTTCTTC | CASRPIAGLSSYNEQFF | NA | TRBV12-3/TRBV12-4 | TRBD2 | TRBJ2-1
TGTGCCAGCAGCCGTCCTGGGACTTTGGGACGGGAGCAGTTCTTC | CASSRPGTLGREQFF | NA | TRBV7-2 | NA | TRBJ2-1